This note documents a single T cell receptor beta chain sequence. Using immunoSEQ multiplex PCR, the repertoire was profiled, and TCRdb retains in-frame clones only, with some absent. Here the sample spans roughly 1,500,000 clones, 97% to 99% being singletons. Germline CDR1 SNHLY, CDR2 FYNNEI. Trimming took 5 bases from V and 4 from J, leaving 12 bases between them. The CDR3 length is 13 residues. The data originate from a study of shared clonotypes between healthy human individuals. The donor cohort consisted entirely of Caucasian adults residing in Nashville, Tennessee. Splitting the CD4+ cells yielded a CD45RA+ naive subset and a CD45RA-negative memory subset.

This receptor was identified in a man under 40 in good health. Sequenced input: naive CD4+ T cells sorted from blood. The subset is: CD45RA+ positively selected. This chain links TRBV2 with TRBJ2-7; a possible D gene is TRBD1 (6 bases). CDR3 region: CASSRQAEYEQYF. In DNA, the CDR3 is TGTGCCAGCAGTCGACAGGCGGAATACGAGCAGTACTTC.